The clone carrying this TCR beta chain was observed once. The CDR3 contains 15 residues. Germline CDR1 is SGHAT and CDR2 is FQNNGV. V was clipped by 2 bases and J by 0 bases, with 10 bases between them. Generated by immunoSEQ multiplex PCR, the TCRdb table keeps only in-frame clones and is missing some. The table has fewer than 250,000 clones, approximately 90% seen once. The data originate from a study of blood T cell repertoires in COVID-19. At the level of the study: Material from acute and convalescent COVID-19 was sourced from the United States, Italy and Spain. The analysed material was cDNA or gDNA that came from T cells, B-cell-depleted T cells, or PBMCs.

This TCR came from a man in his 60s with COVID-19, enrolled during active disease. The chain carries TRBV11-2 and TRBJ1-1; TRBD1 is a possible D gene (5 bases). Sequenced input: peripheral blood. CDR3 region: CASSLSRQLNTEAFF. In nucleotides, the CDR3 is TGTGCCAGCAGCTTATCGCGACAGTTGAACACTGAAGCTTTCTTT.